In this sample, the clone carrying this T cell receptor (beta chain) turned up many times. Its antigen is undetermined. Unique molecular identifiers were built into the TCRbeta library. TCRdb re-derived calls from the PCR reads in MiXCR, one entry per CDR3 protein. Among almost 500,000 distinct CDR3 sequences listed, roughly a tenth were seen once. Trimming left V 0 bases short and J 3 bases short, with 9 bases between. The CDR3 contains 16 residues. The germline V gene has CDR1 MNHEY and CDR2 SVGAGI. The data belong to a study of T-cell reconstitution after alpha-beta-depleted transplantation in children. Whole-study results and caveats: As was reported, about two months after transplant, alpha-beta T cells came from several hundred expanded graft clones. After one year, T-cell counts and TCRbeta diversity mostly came from new T cells. Day-60 TCRbeta diversity that was high in some patients was derived from surviving recipient T cells and thymic progenitors.

The sequencing here drew on PBMCs, taken before TCRalphabeta/CD19-depleted stem cell transplant. This rearrangement joins TRBV6-5 to TRBJ2-6, with D hard to call. This TCR derives from a child aged 2-15 years with inherited bone marrow failure, due to receive a stem cell transplant. CDR3 in DNA: TGTGCCAGCAGTTACTCGACCCCAGGTGGGGCCAACGTCCTGACTTTC. It encodes CASSYSTPGGANVLTF.